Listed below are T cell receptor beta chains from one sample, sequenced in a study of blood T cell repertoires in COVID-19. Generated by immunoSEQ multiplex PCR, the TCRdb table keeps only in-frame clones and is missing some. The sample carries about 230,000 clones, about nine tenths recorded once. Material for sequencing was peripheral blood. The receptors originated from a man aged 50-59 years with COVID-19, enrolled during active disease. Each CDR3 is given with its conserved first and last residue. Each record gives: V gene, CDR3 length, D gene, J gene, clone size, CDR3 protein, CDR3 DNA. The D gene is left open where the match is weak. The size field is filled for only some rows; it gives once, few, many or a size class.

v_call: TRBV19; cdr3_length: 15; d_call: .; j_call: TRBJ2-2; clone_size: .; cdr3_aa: CASSQQGGDTGELFF; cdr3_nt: TGTGCCAGTAGCCAGCAGGGGGGCGACACCGGGGAGCTGTTTTTT
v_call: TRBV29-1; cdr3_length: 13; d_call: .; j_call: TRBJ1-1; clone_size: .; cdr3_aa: CSVLKHTNTEAFF; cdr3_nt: TGCAGCGTTTTAAAACACACGAACACTGAAGCTTTCTTT
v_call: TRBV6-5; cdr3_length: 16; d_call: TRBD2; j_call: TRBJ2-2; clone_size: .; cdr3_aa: CASSSRTSPNTGELFF; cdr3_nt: TGTGCCAGCAGTTCTCGGACTAGCCCGAACACCGGGGAGCTGTTTTTT
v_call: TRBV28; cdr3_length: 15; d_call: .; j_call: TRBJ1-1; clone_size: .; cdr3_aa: CASSLPGQGSTEAFF; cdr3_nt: TGTGCCAGCAGTCTCCCGGGTCAGGGGTCAACTGAAGCTTTCTTT
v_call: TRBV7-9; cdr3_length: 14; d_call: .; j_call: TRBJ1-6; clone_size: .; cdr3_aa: CASSSREYNSPLHF; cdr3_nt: TGTGCCAGCAGCTCCCGGGAGTATAATTCACCCCTCCACTTT
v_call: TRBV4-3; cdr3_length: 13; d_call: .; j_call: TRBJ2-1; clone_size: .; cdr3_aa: CASSQDSFNEQFF; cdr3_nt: TGCGCCAGCAGCCAAGACAGTTTCAATGAGCAGTTCTTC
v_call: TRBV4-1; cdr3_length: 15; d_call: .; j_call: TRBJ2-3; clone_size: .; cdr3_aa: CASSLGQGIGDTQYF; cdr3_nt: TGCGCCAGCAGCCTCGGCCAGGGGATTGGGGATACGCAGTATTTT
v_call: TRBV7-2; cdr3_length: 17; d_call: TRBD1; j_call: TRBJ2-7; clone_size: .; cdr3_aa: CASSPFLPGQGGYEQYF; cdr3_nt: TGTGCCAGCAGCCCTTTCCTACCGGGACAGGGGGGCTACGAGCAGTACTTC
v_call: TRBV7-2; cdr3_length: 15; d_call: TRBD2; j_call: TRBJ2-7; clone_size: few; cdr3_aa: CASSPTSGSSYEQYF; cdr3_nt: TGTGCCAGCAGTCCGACTAGCGGAAGCTCCTACGAGCAGTACTTC
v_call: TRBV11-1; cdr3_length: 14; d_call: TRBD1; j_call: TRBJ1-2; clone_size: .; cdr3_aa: CASSRQGDDYGYTF; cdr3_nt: TGTGCCAGCAGTCGACAGGGGGATGACTATGGCTACACCTTC
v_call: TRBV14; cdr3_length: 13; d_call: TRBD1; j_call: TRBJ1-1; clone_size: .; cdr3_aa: CASSRQGNTEAFF; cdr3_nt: TGTGCCAGCAGCCGACAGGGGAACACTGAAGCTTTCTTT
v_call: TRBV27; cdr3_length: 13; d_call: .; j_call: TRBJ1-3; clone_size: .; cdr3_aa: CASSQGSGNTIYF; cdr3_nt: TGTGCCAGCAGCCAGGGATCTGGAAACACCATATATTTT
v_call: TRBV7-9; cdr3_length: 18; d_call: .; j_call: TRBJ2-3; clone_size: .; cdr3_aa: CASSLGNLGVVRTDTQYF; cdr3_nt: TGTGCCAGCAGCTTAGGAAACCTAGGGGTGGTCCGCACAGATACGCAGTATTTT